This entry is about one TCR beta chain. The data originate from a study of blood T cells in healthy people across ages. Per germline, CDR1 SNHLY and CDR2 FYNNEI. This CDR3 is 13 amino acids long. Deletions cut 6 bases from V and 5 bases from J, with 10 bases between. Sample-barcoded 5' priming and a J-beta primer mix drove a second PCR of roughly 6 to 12 cycles. TCRdb reprocessed the 5' RACE reads with MiXCR, giving one entry per CDR3 protein. The sample gives more than 650,000 distinct CDR3 sequences, approximately 21% of which show up once; about 22% is in the top ten. In each sample, at least 6.5 million PBMCs were isolated.

This receptor was obtained from a man between 65 and 85 years old in good health. The chain uses TRBV2 and TRBJ2-2; D might be TRBD1 (6 bases). Sequenced input: blood. CDR3 nucleotides: TGTGCCAGCAGGGAAACAGGGACCGGGGAGCTGTTTTTT. This sequence encodes CASRETGTGELFF.